These 4 T cell receptor beta chains originate from one sample sequenced in a study of T cell repertoires in cytomegalovirus infection (dated by TCRdb to the late 2010s). These receptors have no known antigen. Read against the paper, the sample's treatment or condition label means: in vitro stimulation with specific CMV peptide epitopes to enrich CMV-specific T cells. Instrument on record: Illumina HiSeq 1500. Starting from the raw public reads, TCRdb applied fastp trimming at Q25, assembled clones with MiXCR and retained in-frame beta chains. Entries that share a CDR3 protein sequence are merged under the most common genes and DNA. In this sample the table shows about 920,000 distinct CDR3 sequences, around 30% of which occur a single time. Around 15% of the sample is in the top ten clones. The specimen comprised cultured CD8+ T cells from PBMCs, sampled from culture after CMV antigen stimulation. These TCRs come from a human donor in good health (CMV status not recorded). Some clones in this sample may be carry-over from other donors' samples.

V gene TRBV5-1 combines with J gene TRBJ1-2; 8 nucleotides match TRBD1. This CDR3 spans 16 amino acids. Germline CDR1 is SGHRS and CDR2 is YFSETQ. J lost 1 base, V lost 4 bases, and 9 bases had no gene match. The CDR3 loop reads CASSLSTGEFNYGYTF. CDR3 nucleotides: TGCGCCAGCAGCCTTTCGACAGGGGAGTTTAACTATGGCTACACCTTC. The entire variable domain, with the rest obtained from reference TRBV5-1 and TRBJ1-2, is as follows: KAGVTQTPRYLIKTRGQQVTLSCSPISGHRSVSWYQQTPGQGLQFLFEYFSETQRNKGNFPGRFSGRQFSNSRSEMNVSTLELGDSALYLCASSLSTGEFNYGYTFGSGTRLTVV.

DNA for the CDR3: TGTGCCAGCAGTGTCTCAGGGGGAGATGGCTACACCTTC. Translation gives CASSVSGGDGYTF. The rearrangement links TRBV6-6 to TRBJ1-2; 7 bases are shared with TRBD1. The CDR3 loop spans 13 amino acids. The germline V gene encodes CDR1 MNHNY and CDR2 SVGAGI (reference sequence). J gave up 6 bases and V 5 bases, and 6 bases lay outside the gene matches.

This clonotype was recorded at least ten times. CDR3 nucleotide sequence: TGTGCCAGCAGCTTAGGACAGAACCAAGAGACCCAGTACTTC. This codes for CASSLGQNQETQYF. This rearrangement joins TRBV7-2 to TRBJ2-5; TRBD1 might be the D (5 bases). Germline CDR1 is SGHTA and CDR2 is FQGNSA. V lost 1 base, J lost 0 bases, and 6 bases lay in between. The CDR3 covers 14 residues.

The chain links TRBV11-2 to TRBJ2-5, with 12 bases matching TRBD1. V was clipped by 7 bases and J by 3 bases; unmatched bases: 9. CDR3 length equals 16 residues. CDR1 is SGHAT, CDR2 FQNNGV, per germline. The CDR3 region is CASIPRGTGGEETQYF. Here the CDR3 DNA reads TGTGCCAGCATCCCCCGGGGGACAGGGGGCGAAGAGACCCAGTACTTC.